These T cell receptor beta chains were read from a single sample in a study of technical replicates of blood from several donors. The method was immunoSEQ multiplex PCR; TCRdb's version includes in-frame clones alone and lacks a portion of them. The repertoire includes tens of thousands of clones, around 90% of them detected once, and about 0.27% sits in the top ten. The specimen was T cells isolated from PBMCs. The receptors originated from a human donor in good health. Both conserved end residues are trimmed from each CDR3. The D gene is left open where the match is weak.

TRBD2	TRBV25-1	ASSDGSGSYNEQF
TRBD2	TRBV9	ASSVGGLATDTQY
-	TRBV29-1	SVYGWGRGSTNTGELF
-	TRBV7-7	ASSRTGSTGELF
-	TRBV14	ASSPLRAHEQY
-	TRBV30	AWSITRNTIY
TRBD1	TRBV11-2	ASSPQGPNYEQY
TRBD1	TRBV11-2	ASSRRGPAAHNEKLF
TRBD1	TRBV7-9	ASSLRTGASATQY
-	TRBV7-9	ASTRDSYYEQY
-	TRBV10-1	ASSEGGGRADTQY
TRBD2	TRBV7-9	ASSSPVGSGEQETQY
-	TRBV5-1	ASSPSALRALSSGNTIY
-	TRBV7-9	ASTAGGGYT
-	TRBV5-1	ASRQVLDSPLH
TRBD2	TRBV2	ASRVTSGGADTQY
-	TRBV14	ASSQQRGGYGYT
-	TRBV4-1	ASSQGLTDGTQY
TRBD2	TRBV6-4	ASSGTTTDTQY
TRBD1	TRBV25-1	ASSDDRQGPTEAF
TRBD1	TRBV5-1	ATGQGGGGAQY
-	TRBV4-1	ASSQINMVGNQPQH